One and the same sample provided the 22 T cell receptor beta chains below, sequenced in a study of radiotherapy plus CTLA-4 blockade in lung cancer. Libraries were prepared by immunoSEQ multiplex PCR; TCRdb keeps only in-frame clonotypes and omits some of them. Among more than 95,000 clones listed, approximately 74% were seen once. The input for sequencing was peripheral blood, taken from a patient treated with radiotherapy plus ipilimumab. The receptors stem from a human donor with non-small cell lung cancer who had a partial response to radiotherapy plus ipilimumab. Some clones in this sample may be carry-over from other donors' samples.

V is TRBV27 and J is TRBJ2-2, with 10 bases identical to TRBD2. With 0 bases clipped from V and 6 bases from J, the junction kept 7 bases outside the gene matches. The CDR3 covers 17 residues. CDR1 is MNHEY, CDR2 SMNVEV, per germline (reference sequence). Here the CDR3 reads CASSLSKAGGPAGELFF. The CDR3 DNA reads as TGTGCCAGCAGTTTATCGAAAGCGGGGGGGCCGGCCGGGGAGCTGTTTTTT.

The gene calls are TRBV14 and TRBJ2-7; 7 bases are shared with TRBD2. Germline trimming cut 5 bases from V and 1 base from J; bases unmatched to any gene: 8. Germline CDR1 is SGHDN and CDR2 is FVKESK. The CDR3 is 15 amino acids. This CDR3 reads CASSDYSGLSYEQYF. As DNA, the CDR3 is TGTGCCAGCAGCGACTATAGCGGGCTTTCCTACGAGCAGTACTTC.

The chain couples TRBV5-1 to TRBJ2-7; 10 bases align to TRBD1. J was trimmed by 5 bases and V by 0 bases; bases with no gene match: 8. CDR3 length: 16 residues. The germline CDR1 and CDR2 sequences are SGHRS and YFSETQ. The CDR3 DNA sequence: TGCGCCAGCAGCTTGGCCATTGCGACAGGGGGCAACGAGCAGTACTTC. As protein: CASSLAIATGGNEQYF.

This rearrangement joins TRBV9 to TRBJ1-5; TRBD1 aligns across 11 bases. This CDR3 comprises 14 residues. V shed 3 bases and J 6 bases; nucleotides not matched to a gene: 2. Germline lookup yields CDR1 SGDLS and CDR2 YYNGEE. The CDR3, as DNA: TGTGCCAGCAGCGCGGGACAGGGGGGTCAGCCCCAGCATTTT. Its translation: CASSAGQGGQPQHF.

This chain joins TRBV6-5 and TRBJ2-7; the match to TRBD2 covers 14 bases. The V segment lost 7 bases and the J segment 3 bases; nucleotides outside the gene matches: 2. Germline V lookup: CDR1 MNHEY, CDR2 SVGAGI. The CDR3 loop spans 14 amino acids. The CDR3 coding sequence is TGTGCCAGCACGGGACTAGCGGGAGTCTACGAGCAGTACTTC. Amino acids: CASTGLAGVYEQYF.

This sequence joins TRBV18 and TRBJ2-2, with D possibly being TRBD1 (5 bases). The CDR3 loop spans 14 amino acids. The germline V gene has CDR1 KGHSH and CDR2 LQKENI. With 2 bases removed from V and 5 bases from J, the gap between germline ends came to 9 bases. CDR3 nucleotides: TGTGCCAGCTCACCAAAGGGGCAAACCGGGGAGCTGTTTTTT. It encodes CASSPKGQTGELFF.

The V call is TRBV19, the J call TRBJ1-1, with no clear D. V was pared by 3 bases and J by 0 bases, with 14 bases between. Germline loops: CDR1 LNHDA, CDR2 SQIVND (reference sequence). The CDR3 consists of 16 residues. The CDR3 nucleotides read TGTGCCAGTAGTATGTCAGCCGGGTACATGAACACTGAAGCTTTCTTT. This sequence encodes CASSMSAGYMNTEAFF.

The chain links TRBV29-1 to TRBJ2-1, with 9 bases fitting TRBD2. The germline V gene encodes CDR1 SQVTM and CDR2 ANQGSEA. CDR3 size: 14 residues. V dropped 7 bases and J dropped 7; count of bases not matched to a gene: 11. The CDR3 region is CSGGAGGPRNEQFF. CDR3 DNA: TGCAGCGGCGGGGCGGGAGGGCCCCGGAATGAGCAGTTCTTC.

The rearrangement uses TRBV10-3 and TRBJ2-7, with a tentative D call TRBD1 (5 bases). V lost 2 bases, J lost 0 bases, and 11 bases lay in between. The germline V gene encodes CDR1 ENHRY and CDR2 SYGVKD. CDR3 length: 15 residues. The CDR3 DNA reads TGTGCCATCAGTGAGGGGGCAGGAAGCTCCTACGAGCAGTACTTC. Its translation: CAISEGAGSSYEQYF.

The CDR3 reads CASSLPRTGGRYEQYF. The DNA for the CDR3 is TGCGCCAGCAGCTTACCAAGGACAGGGGGACGCTACGAGCAGTACTTC. The rearrangement links TRBV5-1 to TRBJ2-7, with 10 bases aligning to TRBD1. The V gene end was trimmed by 2 bases and the J gene end by 3 bases; junction bases not matched to a gene: 8. CDR3 length: 16 residues. Looked up from germline, CDR1 is SGHRS and CDR2 is YFSETQ.

V and J are TRBV6-5 and TRBJ2-1, with D possibly matching TRBD2 (6 bases). Germline CDR1 is MNHEY and CDR2 is SVGAGI. Trimming shortened V by 6 bases and J by 6 bases, and 18 bases separated the two germline ends. The CDR3 sequence is 15 residues long. CDR3: CASRKGLGASNEQFF. The CDR3 bases are TGTGCCAGCAGGAAGGGACTCGGGGCGTCCAATGAGCAGTTCTTC.

The chain combines TRBV6-1 with TRBJ2-3; 8 bases map to TRBD1. Germline assignment: CDR1 MNHNS and CDR2 SASEGT. CDR3 length: 16 residues. V lost 4 bases, J lost 0 bases, and 6 bases stayed unmatched. CDR3 sequence reads: CASSVGTGTSTDTQYF. The CDR3 DNA follows: TGTGCCAGCAGTGTTGGGACAGGAACTAGCACAGATACGCAGTATTTT.

This rearrangement joins TRBV4-1 to TRBJ2-1, with 7 bases fitting TRBD1. CDR1 is MGHRA, CDR2 YSYEKL, per germline. The CDR3 loop spans 15 amino acids. The ends lost 4 bases at V and 5 bases at J; junction bases unmatched: 8. The CDR3 DNA is TGCGCCAGCAGCCTTCGAGGGGACAGAAACAATGAGCAGTTCTTC. Translating gives CASSLRGDRNNEQFF.

DNA for the CDR3: TGTGCCAGCAGCTTAAACGGGTTGGCTAATGAAAAACTGTTTTTT. Amino acids: CASSLNGLANEKLFF. The chain carries TRBV7-3 and TRBJ1-4, with D hard to call. The V gene's germline CDR1 is SGHTA and CDR2 FQGTGA. The CDR3 spans 15 residues. V lost 1 base, J lost 3 bases, and 9 bases lay in between.

The chain couples TRBV19 to TRBJ1-1, with D unclear. This CDR3 contains 14 residues. Germline V CDR1 and CDR2: LNHDA, SQIVND (reference sequence). V was clipped by 7 bases and J by 2 bases, with 14 bases between them. The CDR3 DNA reads TGTGCCAGTACTCTCCGAGGTTATAACACTGAAGCTTTCTTT. It yields the protein CASTLRGYNTEAFF. Together with reference TRBV19 and TRBJ1-1, the CDR3 gives the full variable domain: DGGITQSPKYLFRKEGQNVTLSCEQNLNHDAMYWYRQDPGQGLRLIYYSQIVNDFQKGDIAEGYSVSREKKESFPLTVTSAQKNPTAFYLCASTLRGYNTEAFFGQGTRLTVV.

This clone is categorized as medium-sized. The V gene is TRBV19, the J gene TRBJ2-7; D gene uncertain. From germline, CDR1 is LNHDA and CDR2 SQIVND (reference sequence). Between the trimmed V and J ends, which lost 5 bases and 6 bases, there was a span of 14 bases. The CDR3 runs to 13 residues. CDR3 DNA: TGTGCCAGTAGTTTCGACTCAAAGGCCGAGCAGTACTTC. This gives the protein CASSFDSKAEQYF.

This clone was detected only once. The V call is TRBV19, the J call TRBJ2-2, with D perhaps TRBD1 (6 bases). The CDR3 is made up of 15 amino acids. V lost 1 base and J lost 3, with 9 bases in between. Germline-derived CDR1 and CDR2 are LNHDA and SQIVND (reference sequence). CDR3 protein: CASSIVGGDTGELFF. CDR3 sequence (DNA): TGTGCCAGTAGTATAGTAGGGGGAGACACCGGGGAGCTGTTTTTT.

The V and J genes are TRBV6-6 and TRBJ2-1; TRBD2 aligns across 10 bases. Germline V gene lookup returns CDR1 MNHNY and CDR2 SVGAGI (reference sequence). The CDR3 extends over 16 amino acids. Losses at the gene ends were 5 bases for V and 10 bases for J; bases not matched to a gene: 14. The CDR3 DNA reads TGTGCCAGCAGTCCAGCTAGCGGGGGCTCTAACTTGGAGCAGTTCTTC. The encoded protein is CASSPASGGSNLEQFF.

The V call is TRBV5-1, the J call TRBJ2-7; TRBD1 might be the D (6 bases). The CDR3 is 14 amino acids. Per the germline V gene, CDR1 is SGHRS and CDR2 is YFSETQ. V lost 2 bases, J lost 3 bases, and 12 bases lay in between. Here the CDR3 reads CASSFPGHNYEQYF. DNA of the CDR3: TGCGCCAGCAGCTTCCCGGGACACAACTACGAGCAGTACTTC.

This clone was found once. The rearrangement uses TRBV18 and TRBJ2-2; perhaps TRBD2 as D (6 bases). Germline assignment: CDR1 KGHSH and CDR2 LQKENI. Between the trimmed V and J ends, which lost 4 bases and 11 bases, there was a span of 14 bases. This CDR3 spans 13 amino acids. CDR3 protein: CASSRGGTAELFF. CDR3 coding DNA: TGTGCCAGCTCACGAGGCGGGACCGCTGAGCTGTTTTTT. Filled out from reference TRBV18 and TRBJ2-2, the complete variable domain reads NAGVMQNPRHLVRRRGQEARLRCSPMKGHSHVYWYRQLPEEGLKFMVYLQKENIIDESGMPKERFSAEFPKEGPSILRIQQVVRGDSAAYFCASSRGGTAELFFGEGSRLTVL.

The rearrangement joins TRBV11-3 to TRBJ2-6; no clear D gene. The V gene lost 2 bases and the J gene lost 0 bases, with 5 bases spanning the gap. Germline V CDR1 and CDR2: SGHNT, YENEEA. The CDR3 is 15 residues long. The CDR3 nucleotides are TGTGCCAGCAGCTTACGCGGCTCTGGGGCCAACGTCCTGACTTTC. Protein product: CASSLRGSGANVLTF.

The chain recombines TRBV29-1 with TRBJ2-1, with D possibly TRBD2 on 5 matching bases. Germline V gives CDR1 SQVTM, CDR2 ANQGSEA. The CDR3 loop spans 15 amino acids. Trimming cost V 3 bases and J 6 bases, with 18 bases left between them. The CDR3 region has the DNA TGCAGCGTTGAGTTGATGGTAGCGCGACTCAATGAGCAGTTCTTC. It specifies CSVELMVARLNEQFF.